A selection of T cell receptor beta chains follows, all from one sample in a study of response to subunit inactivated influenza vaccine. Each CDR3 protein is one row after TCRdb ran MiXCR on the RT-PCR reads. The sample consists of 400,000 to 550,000 distinct CDR3 sequences, 25% of them appearing once. The starting material was CD4+ T cells sorted from PBMCs, obtained about 5 days after vaccination. These receptors all come from a man in his fifties who received an inactivated influenza vaccine. Each CDR3 is given without its conserved first and last residue.

TRBV20-1 | SAKKRTYEQY
TRBV2 | ASDRGYSNQPQH
TRBV6-1 | ASRSRQFSSYEQY
TRBV20-1 | SARRQQETQY
TRBV6-5 | ASSYGLNTDTQY
TRBV4-3 | ASSQVLPGQGLGNEQF
TRBV15 | ATSRVLGENSYEQY
TRBV5-6 | ASSGDRGMNTEAF
TRBV5-1 | ASSLTGTGSTEQF
TRBV7-2 | ASSPGKGVNEKLF
TRBV28 | ASSSPPGQRARDAGELF
TRBV20-1 | SLSGNLYEQY
TRBV12-3/TRBV12-4 | ASSLTTGNQPQH